This TCR beta chain derives from a study of T cell responses to AZD1222 COVID-19 vaccine. Regarding this clone: As yet, its antigen is unknown.

The CDR3 runs to 16 residues. J gave up 6 bases and V 1 base, and 7 bases lay outside the gene matches. The germline V gene has CDR1 SGHTA and CDR2 FQGNSA. Study conclusions and caveats: Along spike, vaccine-associated CD4 TCRs were found throughout, with dominance at 160-218 and 743-854. Once two AZD1222 doses were given, Spike-specific TCR breadth and depth went up. Scientists sampled the repertoires only once the peak T cell response had passed.

Assay: immunoSEQ multiplex PCR; the TCRdb copy retains only in-frame clones and omits some. The sample has 60,000 or so clones, 80% to 90% seen once. This sequence was found in an adult in good health. The V and J genes are TRBV7-2 and TRBJ1-5; 9 nucleotides match TRBD1. Sequences were derived from peripheral blood, sampled on day 0 of AZD1222 vaccination. The CDR3 DNA reads as TGTGCCAGCAGCTTAGTTTACAGGGGGCGAGGTCAGCCCCAGCATTTT. This gives the protein CASSLVYRGRGQPQHF.